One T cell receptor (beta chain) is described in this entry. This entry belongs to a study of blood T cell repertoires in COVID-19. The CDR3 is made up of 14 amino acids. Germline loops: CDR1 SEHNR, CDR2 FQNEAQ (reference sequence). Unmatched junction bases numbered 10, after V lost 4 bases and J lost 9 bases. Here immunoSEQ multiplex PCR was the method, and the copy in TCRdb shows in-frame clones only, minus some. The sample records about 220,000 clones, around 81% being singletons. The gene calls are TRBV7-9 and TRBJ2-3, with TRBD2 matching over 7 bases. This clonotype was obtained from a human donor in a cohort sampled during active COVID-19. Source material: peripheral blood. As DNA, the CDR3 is TGTGCCAGCAGCTCCCCGGGACTATCGGAGACGCAGTATTTT. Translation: CASSSPGLSETQYF. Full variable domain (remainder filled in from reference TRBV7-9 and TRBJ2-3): DTGVSQNPRHKITKRGQNVTFRCDPISEHNRLYWYRQTLGQGPEFLTYFQNEAQLEKSRLLSDRFSAERPKGSFSTLEIQRTEQGDSAMYLCASSSPGLSETQYFGPGTRLTVL.